The T cell receptor (beta chain) under discussion was sequenced for a study of cytomegalovirus exposure and HLA in healthy donors. Regarding this clone: Its antigen is undetermined.

The CDR3 has 15 amino acids. The germline V and J ends were trimmed by 5 bases and 0 bases, with 10 bases remaining between them. Germline CDR1 reads LNHDA; CDR2 reads SQIVND (reference sequence). Notes on the study in general: Accounts indicate the classifier identified cytomegalovirus status with strong specificity and sensitivity.

60 Vbeta and 13 Jbeta primers were used in PCR. The table came from immunoSEQ multiplex PCR; TCRdb's copy has only in-frame clones and leaves some out. This sample carries roughly 200,000 clones, around 79% of them seen once, and the ten largest clones take more than 0.5%. The gene calls are TRBV19 and TRBJ1-4; D is unresolved. This receptor was obtained from a woman aged 50 to 60 in good health and CMV-seronegative. Input material: PBMCs. CDR3 sequence: CASSSPRATNEKLFF. CDR3 bases: TGTGCCAGTAGTTCACCTCGGGCAACTAATGAAAAACTGTTTTTT.